The T cell receptor beta chain under discussion was sequenced for a study of T-cell memory formation after mild COVID-19. Study conclusions and caveats: Clones shrinking between day 15 and 85 showed a balanced CD4/CD8 split, and those that grew later tilted toward CD4+.

This clonotype was counted a few times. The target antigen is unknown. With constant-segment primers, 5'RACE yielded cDNA libraries of TCR alpha and TCR beta that carried sample barcodes and UMIs. From the 5' RACE reads, TCRdb called clonotypes with MiXCR, one entry per CDR3 protein. The sample consists of about half a million distinct CDR3 sequences, about 18% of them appearing once. CDR3 length: 19 amino acids. The gene calls are TRBV21-1 and TRBJ2-7; the table's D call, TRBD1, has no DNA check behind it. TRBV21-1 is given as a pseudogene. The sequenced sample consisted of PBMCs or a T cell subset sorted from them (not recorded which). This receptor was taken from an adult woman who had mild COVID-19 (a few samples of this study predate the infection). Cell type and time point are not known. The CDR3 sequence: CASSTRTGRTSSRSYEQYF. CDR3 nucleotide sequence: TGTGCCAGCAGCACGAGGACAGGGAGAACCTCAAGTAGGTCTTACGAGCAGTACTTC.